The 28 T cell receptor beta chains given below trace back to one sample, sequenced in a study of shared clonotypes between healthy human individuals. The table came from immunoSEQ multiplex PCR; TCRdb's copy has only in-frame clones and leaves some out. The sample carries fewer than 2.5 million clones, 93% recorded once. The sample was naive CD4+ T cells from PBMCs. Indicated subset: CD45RA+ positively selected. Source of these receptors: a man aged 18 to 35 in good health. Some clones in this sample may be carry-over from other donors' samples.

This chain links TRBV6-1 with TRBJ1-3, with D possibly matching TRBD1 (5 bases). CDR3 size: 15 residues. Germline V CDR1 and CDR2: MNHNS, SASEGT. V lost 11 bases and J 0 bases, leaving 17 bases between the germline ends. The CDR3 reads CAGSGQRASGNTIYF. The CDR3 DNA reads TGTGCCGGGAGCGGACAAAGGGCCTCTGGAAACACCATATATTTT.

The J gene is TRBJ1-2, the V gene TRBV5-4, with TRBD1 matching 9 bases. Germline loops: CDR1 SGHNT, CDR2 YYREEE (reference sequence). The CDR3 is made up of 14 amino acids. V was clipped by 3 bases and J by 7 bases; unmatched bases: 7. CDR3 in amino acids: CASSSDPQGAGYTF. CDR3 sequence (DNA): TGTGCCAGCAGCTCCGATCCACAGGGGGCTGGCTACACCTTC.

The chain employs TRBV5-7 and TRBJ2-7; 12 positions match TRBD1. TRBV5-7 belongs to the ORF category, with a function that is uncertain. CDR3 size: 18 residues. The junction had 9 bases not matched to a gene; V was cut back by 1 base and J by 1 base. CDR3 in amino acids: CASSLWDRGRRMSYEQYF. The CDR3, as DNA: TGTGCCAGCAGCTTGTGGGACAGGGGGCGGCGAATGTCCTACGAGCAGTACTTC.

The CDR3 is CASSTGVRTDTQYF. The DNA of the CDR3 is TGTGCCAGCTCTACGGGAGTTCGCACAGATACGCAGTATTTT. This chain links TRBV6-4 with TRBJ2-3; D might be TRBD2 (6 bases). This CDR3 contains 14 residues. Germline V CDR1 and CDR2: MRHNA, SNTAGT. Trimming cost V 8 bases and J 1 base, with 13 bases left between them.

The gene calls are TRBV7-3 and TRBJ2-2, with 7 bases aligning to TRBD1. Germline lookup yields CDR1 SGHTA and CDR2 FQGTGA. This CDR3 contains 17 residues. Trimming cost V 5 bases and J 3 bases; bases outside gene matches: 12. CDR3 region: CASSQYSTGMDTGELFF. Written as DNA, the CDR3 is TGTGCCAGCAGCCAATATTCGACAGGGATGGACACCGGGGAGCTGTTTTTT.

This clone was recorded only once. This chain links TRBV7-9 with TRBJ1-4; TRBD1 matches 8 bases. The germline V gene has CDR1 SEHNR and CDR2 FQNEAQ (reference sequence). CDR3 length equals 13 residues. J lost 5 bases, V lost 7 bases, and 3 bases had no gene match. CDR3: CASTRGQNEKLFF. CDR3 in DNA: TGTGCCAGCACCAGGGGGCAAAATGAAAAACTGTTTTTT. Drawing the rest from reference TRBV7-9 and TRBJ1-4, the complete variable domain is DTGVSQNPRHKITKRGQNVTFRCDPISEHNRLYWYRQTLGQGPEFLTYFQNEAQLEKSRLLSDRFSAERPKGSFSTLEIQRTEQGDSAMYLCASTRGQNEKLFFGSGTQLSVL.

This chain uses TRBV29-1 with TRBJ2-1; 7 bases match TRBD2. The CDR3 runs 12 residues. From germline, CDR1 is SQVTM and CDR2 ANQGSEA. For the CDR3, the DNA is TGCAGGAACCCGCGGGAGCGCAATGAGCAGTTCTTC. Residues: CRNPRERNEQFF.

The chain joins TRBV19 to TRBJ1-2, with a weak D call TRBD1 (5 bases). The CDR3 sequence is 11 residues long. Germline V gene lookup returns CDR1 LNHDA and CDR2 SQIVND (reference sequence). The V and J ends lost 5 bases and 7 bases respectively, with 8 bases between them. CDR3 protein: CASSSGGGYTF. Written as DNA, the CDR3 is TGTGCCAGTAGTTCCGGGGGTGGCTACACCTTC.

This rearrangement joins TRBV10-3 to TRBJ1-1, with 8 bases lining up with TRBD1. This CDR3 has 13 residues. Germline assignment: CDR1 ENHRY and CDR2 SYGVKD. The V gene end was trimmed by 6 bases and the J gene end by 4 bases; junction bases not matched to a gene: 4. CDR3 coding DNA: TGTGCCATCAGCGACAGGGGAAGCACTGAAGCTTTCTTT. Protein sequence: CAISDRGSTEAFF.

The chain has TRBV7-2 and TRBJ2-7; D possibly corresponds to TRBD2 (6 bases). The CDR3 has 14 amino acids. Germline CDR1 is SGHTA and CDR2 is FQGNSA. V was cut by 0 bases and J by 4 bases, with 10 bases left in between. CDR3 sequence reads: CASSLAGLEYEQYF. The DNA for the CDR3 is TGTGCCAGCAGCTTAGCGGGACTGGAGTACGAGCAGTACTTC.

The genes are TRBV10-3 and TRBJ2-7; 7 nucleotides align to TRBD1. The CDR3 is made up of 14 amino acids. Germline values: CDR1 ENHRY, CDR2 SYGVKD. Trimming cost V 3 bases and J 2 bases; bases outside gene matches: 4. CDR3 DNA: TGTGCCATCAGTGAAGGGGGCTGGGCCTACGAGCAGTACTTC. It specifies CAISEGGWAYEQYF.

This clone came up once. The chain joins TRBV6-6 to TRBJ2-7, with TRBD2 matching 10 bases. This CDR3 comprises 16 residues. Germline trimming cut 2 bases from V and 3 bases from J; bases unmatched to any gene: 7. Germline-derived CDR1 and CDR2 are MNHNY and SVGAGI (reference sequence). The CDR3: CASSYRLLAGDYEQYF. DNA for the CDR3: TGTGCCAGCAGTTACCGCCTCCTAGCGGGAGACTACGAGCAGTACTTC.

The J gene is TRBJ2-7, the V gene TRBV5-6; D is uncertain. The germline V gene has CDR1 SGHDT and CDR2 YYEEEE. CDR3 length equals 13 residues. Trimming took 0 bases from V and 2 from J, leaving 6 bases between them. The CDR3 region has the DNA TGTGCCAGCAGCTTGGCGGACGCCTACGAGCAGTACTTC. It yields the protein CASSLADAYEQYF. The entire variable domain, with the rest obtained from reference TRBV5-6 and TRBJ2-7, is as follows: DAGVTQSPTHLIKTRGQQVTLRCSPKSGHDTVSWYQQALGQGPQFIFQYYEEEERQRGNFPDRFSGHQFPNYSSELNVNALLLGDSALYLCASSLADAYEQYFGPGTRLTVT.

V gene TRBV25-1 combines with J gene TRBJ2-1; the D is unclear. This CDR3 comprises 12 residues. V was cut by 4 bases and J by 7 bases, with 8 bases left in between. CDR1 is MGHDK and CDR2 is SYGVNS in the germline V gene. This CDR3 reads CASSGLRNEQFF. CDR3 nucleotides: TGTGCCAGCAGTGGGTTGAGGAATGAGCAGTTCTTC.

V gene TRBV5-8 combines with J gene TRBJ2-3; D is ambiguous. The germline V gene encodes CDR1 SGHTS and CDR2 YDEGEE. V was clipped by 2 bases and J by 1 base, with 17 bases between them. This CDR3 spans 17 amino acids. The CDR3 region is CASSLETAALRTDTQYF. The DNA for the CDR3 is TGTGCCAGCAGCTTAGAGACGGCGGCCCTTCGCACAGATACGCAGTATTTT.

The rearrangement joins TRBV6-5 to TRBJ1-3; D is ambiguous. Trimming cost V 7 bases and J 0 bases, with 13 bases left between them. Germline V gives CDR1 MNHEY, CDR2 SVGAGI. This CDR3 contains 15 residues. The CDR3 region is CASTRSGSSGNTIYF. The CDR3 DNA reads TGTGCCAGCACCCGAAGTGGGAGCTCTGGAAACACCATATATTTT.

V and J are TRBV5-4 and TRBJ1-2; 8 bases line up with TRBD1. The CDR3 extends over 15 amino acids. The junction had 10 bases not matched to a gene; V was cut back by 1 base and J by 8 bases. CDR1 is SGHNT, CDR2 YYREEE, per germline (reference sequence). The CDR3 protein is CASSLTPGGQYGYTF. The CDR3 DNA is TGTGCCAGCAGCTTGACGCCAGGGGGCCAGTACGGCTACACCTTC.

The rearrangement uses TRBV7-9 and TRBJ2-5; 10 positions agree with TRBD2. Germline CDR1 reads SEHNR; CDR2 reads FQNEAQ (reference sequence). V lost 5 bases, J lost 1 base, and 1 base stayed unmatched. This CDR3 is 14 amino acids long. Written as DNA, the CDR3 is TGTGCCAGCAGCGGACTAGCGGCCCAAGAGACCCAGTACTTC. The encoded protein is CASSGLAAQETQYF.

The chain joins TRBV4-1 to TRBJ2-5, with unresolved D. Germline lookup yields CDR1 MGHRA and CDR2 YSYEKL. The CDR3 covers 13 residues. V dropped 9 bases and J dropped 5 bases, with 16 bases sitting between them. The CDR3 protein is CASSGRPGETQYF. The CDR3 nucleotides read TGCGCCAGTTCCGGACGGCCCGGGGAGACCCAGTACTTC.

This chain links TRBV9 with TRBJ1-1; D remains ambiguous. Germline loops: CDR1 SGDLS, CDR2 YYNGEE. Trimming stripped 4 bases from V and 5 bases from J, with 15 bases between. The CDR3 is made up of 14 amino acids. The CDR3 protein is CASSPLGSSTEAFF. The CDR3 DNA follows: TGTGCCAGCAGCCCCCTGGGTTCGTCGACTGAAGCTTTCTTT.

This chain connects TRBV2 to TRBJ2-1, with 7 bases identical to TRBD2. CDR1 and CDR2 from the germline V gene are SNHLY and FYNNEI. The trim removed 7 bases at V and 9 bases at J, leaving 6 bases unmatched. CDR3 length: 12 residues. The CDR3 bases are TGTGCCAGCACGACGGGAGGCATTGAGCAGTTCTTC. Its protein product is CASTTGGIEQFF.

The V call is TRBV6-4, the J call TRBJ2-2; possibly TRBD2 for D (7 bases). The CDR3 is 14 residues long. The V and J ends lost 2 bases and 5 bases respectively, with 9 bases between them. Germline V gives CDR1 MRHNA, CDR2 SNTAGT. CDR3 in DNA: TGTGCCAGCAGTGACAGGGGGGGAACCGGGGAGCTGTTTTTT. Its protein product is CASSDRGGTGELFF.

The rearrangement links TRBV12-5 to TRBJ2-5; D not resolved. The CDR3 runs to 12 residues. V lost 2 bases and J 11 bases, leaving 12 bases between the germline ends. CDR1 is LGHNT and CDR2 is FRNRAP in the germline V gene. CDR3 nucleotides: TGTGCTAGTGGTTTGAAAGTGGAGAGGCAGTACTTC. Translating it yields CASGLKVERQYF.

This chain connects TRBV9 to TRBJ2-3; weak D call: TRBD2 (5 bases). In germline, CDR1 is SGDLS, CDR2 YYNGEE. CDR3 size: 15 residues. The V end was cut by 2 bases, the J end by 1 base, with 11 bases between. Here the CDR3 DNA reads TGTGCCAGCAGCGTTCGGGTCGGGGGCACAGATACGCAGTATTTT. This sequence encodes CASSVRVGGTDTQYF.

On this clone: Other DNA sequences in this sample translate to the same CDR3. This chain connects TRBV19 to TRBJ2-7; D is ambiguous. This CDR3 has 12 amino acids. CDR1 LNHDA and CDR2 SQIVND come from the germline V gene (reference sequence). Trimming pared 0 bases from V and 6 bases from J, leaving 6 bases between. The CDR3 region is CASSIEGSEQYF. The CDR3 DNA reads TGTGCCAGTAGTATAGAAGGGTCCGAGCAGTACTTC.

The CDR3 loop is CAIGGSGRYEQYF. DNA for the CDR3: TGTGCCATTGGTGGTAGCGGGAGATACGAGCAGTACTTC. The rearrangement joins TRBV10-3 to TRBJ2-7; 9 nucleotides line up with TRBD2. The V and J ends lost 9 bases and 4 bases, in that order; junction bases with no gene match: 7. The germline gives CDR1 ENHRY, CDR2 SYGVKD. The CDR3 spans 13 residues.

The V and J genes are TRBV28 and TRBJ2-6; D is undetermined. This CDR3 has 12 amino acids. Germline V gives CDR1 MDHEN, CDR2 SYDVKM. V was pared by 6 bases and J by 8 bases, with 8 bases between. In nucleotides, the CDR3 is TGTGCCAGCAGCCAATTGTCCAACGTCCTGACTTTC. Its protein is CASSQLSNVLTF.

This clone was observed a single time. The chain employs TRBV5-1 and TRBJ1-2, with D unclear. The CDR3 has 16 amino acids. Germline lookup yields CDR1 SGHRS and CDR2 YFSETQ. Trimming stripped 0 bases from V and 2 bases from J, with 14 bases between. The CDR3 loop reads CASSLGGGSGNYGYTF. For the CDR3, the DNA is TGCGCCAGCAGCTTGGGAGGAGGGAGTGGGAACTATGGCTACACCTTC.